These 4 T cell receptor beta chains originate from one sample sequenced in a study. This table comes from immunoSEQ multiplex PCR, and its TCRdb copy is limited to in-frame clones, with some not included. The table lists around 50,000 clones, over 90% of them singletons. Sequencing was done on a sample of PBMCs. The receptors were sampled from a man in his forties or fifties with rheumatoid arthritis.

V gene TRBV30 combines with J gene TRBJ2-1; 10 bases line up with TRBD1. CDR3 size: 14 residues. After removal of 4 bases from V and 4 bases from J, the junction contained 4 bases not matched to a gene. Germline CDR1 and CDR2: GTSNPN and SVGIG (reference sequence). Here the CDR3 reads CAWTGTGEYNEQFF. Here the CDR3 DNA reads TGTGCCTGGACCGGGACAGGGGAGTACAATGAGCAGTTCTTC.

The genes are TRBV3-1 (or the pseudogene TRBV3-2) and TRBJ1-5; 7 bases align to TRBD1. CDR1 LGHDT and CDR2 YNNKEL come from the germline V gene (reference sequence). The V and J ends lost 3 bases and 2 bases, in that order; junction bases with no gene match: 10. The CDR3 is 17 amino acids. The CDR3 loop is CASSHHSGQVGNQPQHF. The CDR3 DNA sequence: TGTGCCAGCAGCCACCATTCCGGACAGGTGGGCAATCAGCCCCAGCATTTT.

The V call is TRBV9, the J call TRBJ1-5; 7 bases fit TRBD1. Germline V gives CDR1 SGDLS, CDR2 YYNGEE. This CDR3 has 15 residues. V lost 4 bases, J lost 4 bases, and 8 bases stayed unmatched. The CDR3 DNA is TGTGCCAGCAGCCCACGGGACAGTATAAATCAGCCCCAGCATTTT. Translating it yields CASSPRDSINQPQHF.

This chain connects TRBV5-1 to TRBJ2-7; D gene uncertain. The germline gives CDR1 SGHRS, CDR2 YFSETQ. The CDR3 contains 14 residues. Between the trimmed V and J ends, which lost 0 bases and 5 bases, there was a span of 12 bases. This chain's CDR3 is CASSLGPGFNEQYF. CDR3 DNA: TGCGCCAGCAGCTTGGGGCCCGGGTTCAACGAGCAGTACTTC.